This T cell receptor beta chain is from a study of glioma-infiltrating T cells. The CDR3 loop spans 14 amino acids. From germline, CDR1 is MNHNY and CDR2 SVGAGI (reference sequence). Trimming pared 2 bases from V and 4 bases from J, leaving 9 bases between. Regarding the study as a whole: CDR3 overlap between tissue and blood was very small. Gliomas, especially low-grade, showed above-expected tissue-blood divergence; non-neoplastic patients showed below.

This clonotype was recorded many times. Antigen unknown. The iRepertoire nested amplicon-rescue multiplex PCR amplified TCR alpha and beta CDR3s from RNA. Tissue mRNA or PBMC total RNA, roughly 90-450 ng, went into one-step reverse transcription and amplification. TCRdb re-analysed the multiplex PCR reads in MiXCR, keeping a single row per CDR3 protein. The sample holds around 190,000 distinct CDR3 sequences, roughly two fifths seen once. The J gene is TRBJ2-1, the V gene TRBV6-6; D remains unclear. This clonotype was sampled from a human donor with low-grade glioma or glioblastoma, undergoing nonglioma brain surgery, or in good health (not recorded which). The specimen was glioma tissue, nonneoplastic brain tissue, or PBMCs (not recorded which). The CDR3 sequence: CASSYGIPYNEQFF. In DNA, the CDR3 is TGTGCCAGCAGTTACGGGATCCCGTACAATGAGCAGTTCTTC.